This T cell receptor beta chain was captured by sequencing in a study of metastatic and nonmetastatic thyroid tumors. This CDR3 is built from 15 residues. Losses at the gene ends were 2 bases for V and 9 bases for J; bases not matched to a gene: 10. Germline values: CDR1 PRHDT, CDR2 FYEKMQ (reference sequence). None of the patients had undergone any treatment ahead of thyroid surgery. Many counts were recorded for this clone. TCRdb used MiXCR to call clones anew from the PCR reads. The data hold 25,000 to 35,000 clones, with around 25% observed a single time. The sequenced sample was blood. The V and J genes are TRBV13 and TRBJ2-1; 7 positions agree with TRBD2. The receptor's source is a female donor with papillary thyroid cancer or a benign thyroid nodule (not recorded which). Some clones in this sample may be carry-over from other donors' samples. The CDR3 here is CASSLLGREEGEQFF. The CDR3 bases are TGTGCCAGCAGCTTACTGGGCCGGGAGGAGGGTGAGCAGTTCTTC. Full variable domain (outside the CDR3, taken from reference TRBV13 and TRBJ2-1): AAGVIQSPRHLIKEKRETATLKCYPIPRHDTVYWYQQGPGQDPQFLISFYEKMQSDKGSIPDRFSAQQFSDYHSELNMSSLELGDSALYFCASSLLGREEGEQFFGPGTRLTVL.